A single sample is the source of the 26 T cell receptor beta chains below, sequenced in a study of post-analysis software for immune sequencing data. These TCRs are of unknown antigen specificity. Whole-study results and caveats: A handful of TRBV segments appeared more often in patients than in controls, and TRBV5-6, TRBV5-1 and TRBV20-1 were among these.

Included in the TCR beta cDNA libraries were unique molecular identifiers. MiXCR, run by TCRdb on the PCR reads, gives a single entry per CDR3 protein. The sample carries approximately 730,000 distinct CDR3 sequences, 25% to 30% recorded once. Sequenced: blood. These receptors originate from a girl aged 10-17 years with multiple sclerosis.

This clonotype was observed a few times. This rearrangement joins TRBV6-5 to TRBJ1-2; tentative D call: TRBD1 (5 bases). The V gene's germline CDR1 is MNHEY and CDR2 SVGAGI. CDR3 length: 14 amino acids. The V end lost 5 bases, the J end lost 6 bases, and 16 bases lay between the germline ends. CDR3: CASSDRRGWDGYTF. The CDR3 bases are TGTGCCAGCAGTGACCGGCGGGGCTGGGATGGCTACACCTTC.

The chain is built from TRBV10-1 and TRBJ1-2, with a possible D match to TRBD1 (5 bases). The CDR3 extends over 13 amino acids. Trimming removed 4 bases at V and 7 bases at J, with 13 bases between. Germline-derived CDR1 and CDR2 are WNHNN and SYGVQD (reference sequence). The CDR3: CASSAIGEAGYTF. The CDR3 DNA is TGCGCCAGCAGTGCTATAGGGGAAGCTGGCTACACCTTC.

The chain employs TRBV6-5 and TRBJ1-1, with no clear D. Germline assignment: CDR1 MNHEY and CDR2 SVGAGI. Trimming cost V 0 bases and J 0 bases, with 8 bases left between them. The CDR3 consists of 15 residues. The CDR3 reads CASSYSSAVNTEAFF. Written as DNA, the CDR3 is TGTGCCAGCAGTTACTCATCAGCGGTGAACACTGAAGCTTTCTTT.

The genes are TRBV7-9 and TRBJ2-5; TRBD1 might be the D (5 bases). Per the germline V gene, CDR1 is SEHNR and CDR2 is FQNEAQ (reference sequence). V lost 6 bases and J 0 bases, leaving 14 bases between the germline ends. The CDR3 consists of 15 residues. The CDR3 DNA follows: TGTGCCAGCAGTCCCACACGACAGAACCAAGAGACCCAGTACTTC. Translation: CASSPTRQNQETQYF.

This clonotype was detected only a few times. The CDR3 DNA is TGCGCCAGCAGCCAATACCCAGCCCGCACAGATACGCAGTATTTT. It translates to CASSQYPARTDTQYF. The rearrangement joins TRBV4-1 to TRBJ2-3; no clear D gene. With 2 bases removed from V and 1 base from J, the gap between germline ends came to 10 bases. The CDR3 has 15 amino acids. Germline CDR1 is MGHRA and CDR2 is YSYEKL.

This clonotype occurred once. V gene TRBV19 combines with J gene TRBJ2-1, with D unclear. CDR1 LNHDA and CDR2 SQIVND come from the germline V gene (reference sequence). The CDR3 has 14 amino acids. V lost 10 bases to trimming and J lost 5 bases, with 18 bases between them. CDR3 nucleotides: TGTGCCACCTCCCTGGGCTCGCGTCACAATGAGCAGTTCTTC. Translation: CATSLGSRHNEQFF.

This clonotype was seen more than once but under ten times. This sequence joins TRBV7-2 and TRBJ2-7, with 8 positions matching TRBD2. V lost 1 base and J lost 4; bases outside the gene matches: 9. Germline values: CDR1 SGHTA, CDR2 FQGNSA. The CDR3 runs to 16 residues. CDR3 loop: CASSLEGLGFGYEQYF. In DNA, the CDR3 is TGTGCCAGCAGCTTAGAGGGACTAGGCTTTGGGTACGAGCAGTACTTC.

This clonotype was found a few times. The chain joins TRBV11-2 to TRBJ2-3; D remains ambiguous. CDR3 size: 15 residues. Germline CDR1 and CDR2: SGHAT and FQNNGV. V lost 5 bases and J 0 bases, leaving 12 bases between the germline ends. CDR3 in amino acids: CASSRRPTSTDTQYF. The CDR3 region has the DNA TGTGCCAGCAGCAGACGCCCTACTAGCACAGATACGCAGTATTTT.

This clonotype was recorded a few times. The genes are TRBV28 and TRBJ2-7, with 7 positions matching TRBD1. J gave up 3 bases and V 5 bases, and 7 bases lay outside the gene matches. The CDR3 has 14 amino acids. Per germline, CDR1 MDHEN and CDR2 SYDVKM. CDR3 residues: CASSGTRTGYEQYF. CDR3 nucleotide sequence: TGTGCCAGCAGTGGCACACGGACAGGCTACGAGCAGTACTTC.

About this clonotype itself: At one end, the junction sequence differs from germline, possibly due to a read error. The rearrangement uses TRBV12-3 or TRBV12-4 and TRBJ2-5; D ambiguous. The CDR3 has 11 amino acids. DNA of the CDR3: TGTGCCGGCAGTGCTAGAGAGACCCAGTACTTC. This translates into CAGSARETQYF.

The chain is built from TRBV5-1 and TRBJ1-5, with D tentatively TRBD1 (6 bases). Germline-derived CDR1 and CDR2 are SGHRS and YFSETQ. Trimming took off 4 bases at V and 2 bases at J, with 10 bases between the two ends. This CDR3 comprises 14 residues. CDR3 amino acids: CASSTGAGNQPQHF. Written as DNA, the CDR3 is TGCGCCAGCAGCACGGGGGCCGGCAATCAGCCCCAGCATTTT.

The rearrangement joins TRBV27 to TRBJ2-3; no clear D gene. The CDR3 totals 12 residues. In germline, CDR1 is MNHEY, CDR2 SMNVEV (reference sequence). Trimming took off 5 bases at V and 6 bases at J, with 9 bases between the two ends. The CDR3 protein is CASSPSFDTQYF. The DNA for the CDR3 is TGTGCCAGCAGTCCCTCCTTTGATACGCAGTATTTT.

This clonotype showed up just a few times. J is TRBJ2-7 and V is TRBV2; 9 positions agree with TRBD2. V gave up 4 bases and J gave up 1 base; unmatched junction bases: 5. Germline CDR1 and CDR2: SNHLY and FYNNEI. The CDR3 has 15 amino acids. CDR3 sequence reads: CASSVPSGISYEQYF. The CDR3 DNA reads as TGTGCCAGCAGTGTTCCTAGCGGGATTTCCTACGAGCAGTACTTC. Based on the CDR3 plus reference TRBV2 and TRBJ2-7, the full variable domain is EPEVTQTPSHQVTQMGQEVILRCVPISNHLYFYWYRQILGQKVEFLVSFYNNEISEKSEIFDDQFSVERPDGSNFTLKIRSTKLEDSAMYFCASSVPSGISYEQYFGPGTRLTVT.

CDR3 nucleotides: TGTGCCAGCAGCGTAGAGACGGCTCCTACCTTACCTGGGGGCTACACCTTC. Translating it yields CASSVETAPTLPGGYTF. The J gene is TRBJ1-2, the V gene TRBV9; D unresolved. Deletions cut 0 bases from V and 8 bases from J, with 23 bases between. Germline-derived CDR1 and CDR2 are SGDLS and YYNGEE. This CDR3 has 17 amino acids.

This clonotype showed up just a few times. This chain joins TRBV3-1 and TRBJ2-1, with 11 bases fitting TRBD2. With V trimmed by 7 bases and J by 9 bases, 8 bases remained unmatched. The CDR3 covers 14 residues. The V gene's germline CDR1 is LGHDT and CDR2 YNNKEL (reference sequence). CDR3 DNA: TGTGCCAGCACCGTAGCGGGGGGGCCGGGTGAGCAGTTCTTC. Its protein product is CASTVAGGPGEQFF.

This clonotype has just a few counts. The V gene is TRBV4-1, the J gene TRBJ1-5; no clear D. V was trimmed by 5 bases and J by 5 bases, leaving 10 bases between them. Germline V gene sequence: CDR1 MGHRA, CDR2 YSYEKL. The CDR3 length is 13 residues. Here the CDR3 reads CASSSVLHQPQHF. The DNA for the CDR3 is TGCGCCAGCAGCTCCGTTTTGCATCAGCCCCAGCATTTT.

The V gene is TRBV7-8, the J gene TRBJ2-7; a possible D gene is TRBD1 (5 bases). The germline V gene has CDR1 SGHVS and CDR2 FQNEAQ. This CDR3 spans 14 amino acids. The V gene lost 2 bases and the J gene lost 2 bases, with 10 bases spanning the gap. Here the CDR3 DNA reads TGTGCCAGCAGCTTACCCTCAGGGCCCTACGAGCAGTACTTC. This codes for CASSLPSGPYEQYF.

The chain uses TRBV6-5 and TRBJ1-1; 8 bases agree with TRBD1. CDR3 size: 14 residues. Trimming cost V 6 bases and J 8 bases; bases outside gene matches: 11. Per the germline V gene, CDR1 is MNHEY and CDR2 is SVGAGI. The CDR3 DNA reads TGTGCCAGCAGGCGCGACTTAACAGGGGGGGAAGCTTTCTTT. Translated, it gives CASRRDLTGGEAFF.

This clonotype was picked up a small number of times. The V and J genes are TRBV7-2 and TRBJ2-5; 10 bases agree with TRBD2. The CDR3 is 13 residues long. The V gene's germline CDR1 is SGHTA and CDR2 FQGNSA. V shed 8 bases and J 3 bases; nucleotides not matched to a gene: 3. In DNA, the CDR3 is TGTGCCAGCTTGAGCGGGGGGGAAGAGACCCAGTACTTC. This gives the protein CASLSGGEETQYF.

V is TRBV5-1 and J is TRBJ1-1; perhaps TRBD1 as D (6 bases). CDR1 and CDR2 (germline): SGHRS, YFSETQ. The CDR3 is made up of 16 amino acids. The V and J ends lost 4 bases and 1 base respectively, with 17 bases between them. The CDR3 coding sequence is TGCGCCAGCAGCCAGGGACAACGAAACTGGAACACTGAAGCTTTCTTT. Amino acid sequence: CASSQGQRNWNTEAFF.

Only a few counts were recorded for this clonotype. Compared with germline, one end of the junction differs, possibly owing to a read error. The V gene is TRBV4-3, the J gene TRBJ1-6; no firm D call. The V gene's germline CDR1 is LGHNA and CDR2 YSLEER. The CDR3 loop spans 14 amino acids. CDR3: CASSQEFGRSPPHF. In DNA, the CDR3 is TGCGCCAGCAGCCAAGAATTTGGGAGATCACCCCCCCACTTT.

This clonotype was picked up a small number of times. The gene calls are TRBV20-1 and TRBJ2-3; D not resolved. CDR1 is DFQATT, CDR2 SNEGSKA, per germline (reference sequence). Trimming left V 2 bases short and J 6 bases short, with 9 bases between. This CDR3 has 12 residues. CDR3 loop: CSARTTLDTQYF. As DNA, the CDR3 is TGCAGTGCTAGAACCACTCTGGATACGCAGTATTTT.

The chain couples TRBV7-2 to TRBJ2-3; a possible D gene is TRBD2 (6 bases). From germline, CDR1 is SGHTA and CDR2 FQGNSA. The CDR3 spans 14 residues. The germline V and J ends were trimmed by 4 bases and 5 bases, with 13 bases remaining between them. CDR3 sequence (DNA): TGTGCCAGCAGCTCTCCCGGAGGGATAGATACGCAGTATTTT. This translates into CASSSPGGIDTQYF. The full variable domain, completed using reference TRBV7-2 and TRBJ2-3, is GAGVSQSPSNKVTEKGKDVELRCDPISGHTALYWYRQSLGQGLEFLIYFQGNSAPDKSGLPSDRFSAERTGGSVSTLTIQRTQQEDSAVYLCASSSPGGIDTQYFGPGTRLTVL.

V usage is TRBV9 and J usage is TRBJ2-5; 9 bases align to TRBD1. CDR1 is SGDLS and CDR2 is YYNGEE in the germline V gene. V dropped 3 bases and J dropped 4; count of bases not matched to a gene: 1. This CDR3 has 13 residues. The CDR3 loop is CASSADRGETQYF. CDR3 bases: TGTGCCAGCAGCGCGGACAGGGGAGAGACCCAGTACTTC.

The chain links TRBV29-1 to TRBJ2-5, with unresolved D. CDR3 length: 11 residues. The V end lost 3 bases, the J end lost 7 bases, and 9 bases lay between the germline ends. Germline V gene data show CDR1 as SQVTM and CDR2 as ANQGSEA. CDR3 loop: CSVEMAGTQYF. In DNA form, the CDR3 reads TGCAGCGTTGAGATGGCCGGGACCCAGTACTTC.

About this clonotype: A read error may be the cause here, since a much bigger clone is one base away. The chain uses TRBV11-2 and TRBJ2-3; 9 positions match TRBD2. The CDR3 has 14 amino acids. The J segment lost 6 bases and the V segment lost 1 base, leaving 2 bases of the junction unmatched. The germline V gene encodes CDR1 SGHAT and CDR2 FQNNGV. The CDR3 coding sequence is TGTGCCAGCAGCTTAGGGACTAGCGAGGATACGCAGTATTTT. Its protein is CASSLGTSEDTQYF.